These 7 T cell receptor beta chains share one sample of origin, sequenced in a study of blood T cell repertoires in COVID-19. Sequencing used immunoSEQ multiplex PCR; TCRdb keeps in-frame clones, though not all of them. The table records hundreds of thousands of clones, more than 80% of them present only once. Sequencing used peripheral blood. The receptors were sampled from a woman in her 30s with active or convalescent COVID-19.

The J gene is TRBJ1-2, the V gene TRBV29-1; D unclear. With 2 bases removed from V and 2 bases from J, the gap between germline ends came to 9 bases. The CDR3 sequence is 13 residues long. The germline CDR1 and CDR2 sequences are SQVTM and ANQGSEA. The DNA for the CDR3 is TGCAGCGTTGAAACACAGTTAAACTATGGCTACACCTTC. This translates into CSVETQLNYGYTF.

The rearrangement joins TRBV6-4 to TRBJ2-3; 10 bases are shared with TRBD2. Germline-derived CDR1 and CDR2 are MRHNA and SNTAGT. The CDR3 covers 14 residues. Trimming removed 2 bases from V and 10 bases from J; junction bases left unmatched: 6. CDR3 amino acids: CASSDSLAGAPQYF. Written as DNA, the CDR3 is TGTGCCAGCAGTGACAGCCTAGCGGGGGCCCCGCAGTATTTT.

The rearrangement uses TRBV19 and TRBJ2-3; 8 bases are a match to TRBD2. J gave up 4 bases and V 3 bases, and 9 bases lay outside the gene matches. The CDR3 is 16 amino acids. Germline assignment: CDR1 LNHDA and CDR2 SQIVND (reference sequence). This CDR3 reads CASSMGAGVDADTQYF. CDR3 sequence (DNA): TGTGCCAGTAGTATGGGAGCGGGAGTGGATGCAGATACGCAGTATTTT.

Only a few counts were recorded for this clone. V gene TRBV18 combines with J gene TRBJ2-2; possibly TRBD2 for D (5 bases). Germline V lookup: CDR1 KGHSH, CDR2 LQKENI. V lost 0 bases to trimming and J lost 5 bases, with 19 bases between them. CDR3 length equals 18 residues. For the CDR3, the DNA is TGTGCCAGCTCACCACCCGGGGTTACGGCCGAGTTAACCGGGGAGCTGTTTTTT. Amino acid sequence: CASSPPGVTAELTGELFF.

This chain uses TRBV27 with TRBJ2-5, with a weak D call TRBD2 (5 bases). V was pared by 3 bases and J by 0 bases, with 17 bases between. Looked up from germline, CDR1 is MNHEY and CDR2 is SMNVEV (reference sequence). This CDR3 is 17 amino acids long. CDR3 coding DNA: TGTGCCAGCAGTTTCCTCCTACCCAACGGGAACCAAGAGACCCAGTACTTC. This gives the protein CASSFLLPNGNQETQYF.

The chain recombines TRBV4-2 with TRBJ1-6; tentative D call: TRBD1 (5 bases). The V gene's germline CDR1 is LGHNA and CDR2 YNFKEQ. The CDR3 covers 13 residues. V lost 1 base, J lost 8 bases, and 6 bases lay in between. This CDR3 reads CASSQVTDSPLHF. The CDR3 DNA sequence: TGTGCCAGCAGCCAAGTGACAGATTCACCCCTCCACTTT.

V is TRBV27 and J is TRBJ1-1; TRBD1 aligns across 9 bases. V lost 5 bases, J lost 4 bases, and 2 bases stayed unmatched. The CDR3 totals 13 residues. Germline loops: CDR1 MNHEY, CDR2 SMNVEV (reference sequence). CDR3: CASSGTGRTEAFF. The CDR3 DNA reads TGTGCCAGCAGTGGGACAGGGCGCACTGAAGCTTTCTTT.